The 7 T cell receptor beta chains presented below share a single source sample, sequenced in a study of regulatory and conventional T cells in RAG deficiency. Clones were read by immunoSEQ multiplex PCR, and TCRdb kept only the in-frame ones, dropping some. In the table there are around 29,000 clones, about 96% of which are singletons. Blood CD4+ CD25-low CD127-high conventional T cells supplied the genomic DNA template. This same sample was also part of a study on regulatory T cells. That work states: The primer mix had 52 TRBV and 13 TRBJ primers.

Sequenced material: CD25- CD4+ T cells sorted from blood. All receptors come from a human donor in good health.

This clone was recorded only once. V and J are TRBV5-4 and TRBJ2-5, with TRBD2 matching over 11 bases. CDR3 size: 15 residues. Germline-derived CDR1 and CDR2 are SGHNT and YYREEE (reference sequence). After removal of 5 bases from V and 4 bases from J, the junction contained 7 bases not matched to a gene. CDR3 loop: CASRQPGTSGETQYF. The CDR3, as DNA: TGTGCCAGCAGGCAACCCGGGACTAGCGGAGAGACCCAGTACTTC.

This clone appeared a single time. The chain has TRBV5-1 and TRBJ1-4; possibly TRBD1 for D (5 bases). V gave up 1 base and J gave up 7 bases, with 14 bases separating them. The CDR3 spans 15 residues. Germline values: CDR1 SGHRS, CDR2 YFSETQ. CDR3 in amino acids: CASSLQAGFTEKLFF. DNA of the CDR3: TGCGCCAGCAGCTTGCAGGCAGGGTTTACTGAAAAACTGTTTTTT.

The rearrangement uses TRBV18 and TRBJ1-1; 7 positions match TRBD1. CDR1 is KGHSH and CDR2 is LQKENI in the germline V gene. J was trimmed by 1 base and V by 2 bases; bases with no gene match: 7. The CDR3 length is 16 residues. CDR3: CASSPAGTASNTEAFF. The DNA of the CDR3 is TGTGCCAGCTCACCAGCTGGGACAGCATCGAACACTGAAGCTTTCTTT.

The chain has TRBV29-1 and TRBJ2-3; a weak D match, TRBD2 (6 bases). Germline V gene data show CDR1 as SQVTM and CDR2 as ANQGSEA. The CDR3 consists of 15 residues. The V end lost 8 bases, the J end lost 2 bases, and 20 bases lay between the germline ends. The CDR3 DNA follows: TGCAGCCTTAATCCAACCGGCGGGGTCACAGATACGCAGTATTTT. It is translated as CSLNPTGGVTDTQYF.

This clone was counted once. The chain is built from TRBV30 and TRBJ1-1; D is uncertain. The CDR3 is 13 amino acids. Trimming took 4 bases from V and 4 from J, leaving 13 bases between them. CDR1 is GTSNPN and CDR2 is SVGIG in the germline V gene (reference sequence). As DNA, the CDR3 is TGTGCCTGGACCACAGTAGTGGGCACTGAAGCTTTCTTT. Translated: CAWTTVVGTEAFF. The full variable domain, with the rest looked up from reference TRBV30 and TRBJ1-1, is SQTIHQWPATLVQPVGSPLSLECTVEGTSNPNLYWYRQAAGRGLQLLFYSVGIGQISSEVPQNLSASRPQDRQFILSSKKLLLSDSGFYLCAWTTVVGTEAFFGQGTRLTVV.

This rearrangement joins TRBV6-5 to TRBJ2-7; 7 positions match TRBD1. After removal of 2 bases from V and 3 bases from J, the junction contained 4 bases not matched to a gene. The CDR3 is 14 residues long. Germline-derived CDR1 and CDR2 are MNHEY and SVGAGI. The CDR3 nucleotides are TGTGCCAGCAGTTACGGTAGGACAGGCTACGAGCAGTACTTC. Its protein product is CASSYGRTGYEQYF.

The chain has TRBV11-2 and TRBJ1-1, with a possible D match to TRBD1 (5 bases). The CDR3 length is 14 residues. Trimming took off 3 bases at V and 1 base at J, with 9 bases between the two ends. Per the germline V gene, CDR1 is SGHAT and CDR2 is FQNNGV. For the CDR3, the DNA is TGTGCCAGCAGCTTTGGCAGGGAGAACACTGAAGCTTTCTTT. Translating it yields CASSFGRENTEAFF.